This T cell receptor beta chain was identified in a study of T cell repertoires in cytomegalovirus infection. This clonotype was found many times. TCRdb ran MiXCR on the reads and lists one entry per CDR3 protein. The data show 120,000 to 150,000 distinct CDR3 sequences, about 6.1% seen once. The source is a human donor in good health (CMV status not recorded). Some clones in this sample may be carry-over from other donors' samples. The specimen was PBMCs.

In nucleotides, the CDR3 is TGTGCCAGCAGCCTGGGGACCGCGCGTTCACCCCTCCACTTT. This gives the protein CASSLGTARSPLHF. V and J are TRBV11-2 and TRBJ1-6; possibly TRBD1 for D (5 bases). Germline lookup yields CDR1 SGHAT and CDR2 FQNNGV. V was shortened by 5 bases and J by 9 bases, with 14 bases between the two germline ends. There are 14 residues in the CDR3.